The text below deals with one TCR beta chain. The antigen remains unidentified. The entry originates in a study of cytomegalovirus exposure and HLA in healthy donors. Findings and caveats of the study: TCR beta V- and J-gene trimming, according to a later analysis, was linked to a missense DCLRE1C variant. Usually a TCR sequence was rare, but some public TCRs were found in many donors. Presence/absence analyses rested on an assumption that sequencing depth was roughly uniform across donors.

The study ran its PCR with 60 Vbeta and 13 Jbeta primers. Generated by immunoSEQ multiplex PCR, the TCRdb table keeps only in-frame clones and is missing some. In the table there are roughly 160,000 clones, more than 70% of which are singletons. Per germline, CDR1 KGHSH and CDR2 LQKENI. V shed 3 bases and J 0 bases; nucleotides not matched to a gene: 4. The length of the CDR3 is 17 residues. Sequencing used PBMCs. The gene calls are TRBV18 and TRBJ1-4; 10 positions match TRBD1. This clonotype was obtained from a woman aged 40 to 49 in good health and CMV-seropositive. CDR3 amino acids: CASSPRTGGTTNEKLFF. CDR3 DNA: TGTGCCAGCTCACCCAGGACAGGGGGAACAACTAATGAAAAACTGTTTTTT.